This T cell receptor (beta chain) came from a study of shared clonotypes between healthy human individuals. General observations from the study: Sequencing depth was a factor that was expected to affect clonotype sharing among donors.

The table came from immunoSEQ multiplex PCR; TCRdb's copy has only in-frame clones and leaves some out. Here the sample spans some 2,000,000 clones, roughly 95% being singletons. V was clipped by 5 bases and J by 2 bases, with 9 bases between them. Germline V CDR1 and CDR2: SNHLY, FYNNEI. This CDR3 contains 13 residues. Turning to this clone: Its antigen is still unknown. This specimen includes other DNA sequences encoding the same CDR3.

This clonotype was obtained from a man aged 18-30 years in good health. Sample: naive CD4+ T cells sorted from blood. Subset: CD45RA+ positively selected. This chain links TRBV2 with TRBJ1-1, with D tentatively TRBD1 (5 bases). CDR3 in amino acids: CASSLTGNTEAFF. The CDR3 DNA follows: TGTGCCAGCAGTTTAACAGGTAACACTGAAGCTTTCTTT.